This T cell receptor beta chain was documented in a study of control samples from healthy donors and cancer patients. V lost 6 bases, J lost 10 bases, and 16 bases stayed unmatched. This CDR3 has 15 residues. The germline V gene encodes CDR1 LNHDA and CDR2 SQIVND (reference sequence). Method: immunoSEQ multiplex PCR; TCRdb's copy keeps in-frame clones and lacks some. The data contain approximately 70,000 clones, around 84% of them singletons. The chain carries TRBV19 and TRBJ2-7; 9 nucleotides line up with TRBD1. This sequence originates from a man over 45 in good health. Input material: blood. The CDR3 spells CASSTLRGQGSQQYF. The CDR3 DNA reads TGTGCCAGTAGCACCCTTAGGGGACAGGGCTCTCAACAGTACTTC.